The clone carrying this T cell receptor (beta chain) showed up just a few times. Those enrolled, adults aged roughly 18 to 89 years, came from around 24 US areas. Only in-frame clones appear in the TCRdb table, and some are missing; sequencing was by immunoSEQ multiplex PCR. The sample consists of about 150,000 clones, about 90% of them appearing once. The sample is drawn from a study of blood T cell repertoires in COVID-19. Study-level information: T cells, B-cell-depleted T cells, or PBMCs supplied cDNA or gDNA.

The germline CDR1 and CDR2 sequences are SGHNT and YYREEE (reference sequence). The ends lost 3 bases at V and 2 bases at J; junction bases unmatched: 15. The CDR3 contains 20 residues. The source material was PBMCs or T cells enriched from blood (not recorded which). This rearrangement joins TRBV5-4 to TRBJ2-3, with 13 bases aligning to TRBD2. The TCR was taken from a woman aged 40-49 years who had been exposed to COVID-19. CDR3 region: CASSSGLAGASGPFTDTQYF. In nucleotides, the CDR3 is TGTGCCAGCAGCTCTGGACTAGCGGGGGCCTCGGGCCCCTTCACAGATACGCAGTATTTT.